Below, 28 T cell receptor beta chains from the same sample are listed, as sequenced in a study of T cell repertoires in cytomegalovirus infection (dated by TCRdb to between 2017 and 2020). The antigens these receptors bind are not known. Sample treatment or condition, as interpreted from the label and publication: in vitro stimulation with specific CMV peptide epitopes to enrich CMV-specific T cells. Sequenced on an Illumina HiSeq 1500. TCRdb itself trimmed the public reads at Q25 with fastp, ran MiXCR and retained productive beta chains. For every CDR3 protein sequence, its rows merge into one entry that carries the most common genes and DNA. The table for this sample lists 450,000 to 600,000 distinct CDR3 sequences; roughly 46% of them were counted only once. The ten largest clones add up to around 45% of the sample. Material: cultured PBMCs, obtained from culture after CMV antigen stimulation. Source of these receptors: a human donor in good health (CMV status not recorded). Some clones in this sample may be carry-over from other donors' samples.

The chain joins TRBV27 to TRBJ1-5, with D perhaps TRBD1 (5 bases). This CDR3 has 14 residues. Germline assignment: CDR1 MNHEY and CDR2 SMNVEV (reference sequence). Trimming stripped 2 bases from V and 5 bases from J, with 10 bases between. DNA for the CDR3: TGTGCCAGCAGTTTAACCAGGGCTGATCAGCCCCAGCATTTT. Its protein product is CASSLTRADQPQHF.

The chain uses TRBV2 and TRBJ2-3, with D perhaps matching TRBD1 (5 bases). V lost 6 bases to trimming and J lost 2 bases, with 6 bases between them. Germline assignment: CDR1 SNHLY and CDR2 FYNNEI. This CDR3 comprises 12 residues. CDR3 coding DNA: TGTGCCAGCAGGGGGCCCACAGATACGCAGTATTTT. Translating gives CASRGPTDTQYF.

The chain recombines TRBV15 with TRBJ2-5; TRBD1 matches 9 bases. The length of the CDR3 is 16 residues. The germline gives CDR1 LNHNV, CDR2 YYDKDF (reference sequence). V dropped 1 base and J dropped 5; count of bases not matched to a gene: 8. Here the CDR3 DNA reads TGTGCCACCAGCAGAGTAATGGGACAGGGCGGCGAGACCCAGTACTTC. Amino acid sequence: CATSRVMGQGGETQYF.

Only one count was recorded for this clonotype. The chain is built from TRBV6-6 and TRBJ1-3; D not resolved. Germline V CDR1 and CDR2: MNHNY, SVGAGI (reference sequence). The CDR3 totals 11 residues. Trimming shortened V by 7 bases and J by 4 bases, and 5 bases separated the two germline ends. This CDR3 is CASMTGNTIYF. DNA of the CDR3: TGTGCCAGCATGACCGGAAACACCATATATTTT.

This clonotype was picked up one time. This chain uses TRBV2 with TRBJ1-3; D is unresolved. The CDR3 sequence is 11 residues long. The V end was cut by 5 bases, the J end by 3 bases, with 2 bases between. Germline CDR1 and CDR2: SNHLY and FYNNEI. For the CDR3, the DNA is TGTGCCAGCAGTAATGGAAACACCATATATTTT. Amino acids: CASSNGNTIYF. Supplemented by reference TRBV2 and TRBJ1-3, the full variable domain reads EPEVTQTPSHQVTQMGQEVILRCVPISNHLYFYWYRQILGQKVEFLVSFYNNEISEKSEIFDDQFSVERPDGSNFTLKIRSTKLEDSAMYFCASSNGNTIYFGEGSWLTVV.

V gene TRBV7-6 combines with J gene TRBJ1-1; possible D gene TRBD1, 5 bases. V was clipped by 4 bases and J by 1 base, with 10 bases between them. This CDR3 has 14 amino acids. Germline CDR1 and CDR2: SGHVS and FNYEAQ. CDR3 protein: CASSSSGGNTEAFF. The CDR3 region has the DNA TGTGCCAGCAGCTCTTCTGGGGGGAACACTGAAGCTTTCTTT.

This clonotype was counted a few times. The chain recombines TRBV12-3 or TRBV12-4 with TRBJ2-3, with D uncertain. The CDR3 totals 15 residues. V was clipped by 5 bases and J by 4 bases, with 16 bases between them. CDR3 coding DNA: TGTGCCAGCAGTCCCCTTACCCCAAGGGCAGATACGCAGTATTTT. Its translation is CASSPLTPRADTQYF.

The V gene is TRBV7-2, the J gene TRBJ2-2; unclear D gene. The germline gives CDR1 SGHTA, CDR2 FQGNSA. V was cut by 5 bases and J by 4 bases, with 14 bases left in between. This CDR3 comprises 15 residues. CDR3 amino acids: CASSAYQQITGELFF. For the CDR3, the DNA is TGTGCCAGCAGCGCATACCAACAGATCACCGGGGAGCTGTTTTTT.

There are many counts of this clonotype. The chain's CDR3 is CASSLATSGAEQYF. CDR3 bases: TGTGCCAGCAGCTTAGCCACTAGCGGAGCCGAGCAGTACTTC. V gene TRBV7-2 combines with J gene TRBJ2-7, with 8 nucleotides matching TRBD2. Trimming at V came to 0 bases and at J to 6 bases, leaving 4 bases not matched to a gene. CDR3 length equals 14 residues. In germline, CDR1 is SGHTA, CDR2 FQGNSA.

In nucleotides, the CDR3 is TGCAGTGCTCTCCGGGGGACTAGCGTCTTCCGAACATACGAGCAGTACTTC. Its translation is CSALRGTSVFRTYEQYF. This chain uses TRBV20-1 with TRBJ2-7, with 10 bases aligning to TRBD2. The germline gives CDR1 DFQATT, CDR2 SNEGSKA (reference sequence). Trimming at V came to 5 bases and at J to 4 bases, leaving 17 bases not matched to a gene. The length of the CDR3 is 17 residues.

This chain links TRBV23-1 with TRBJ2-5; D perhaps matches TRBD2 (6 bases). TRBV23-1 belongs to the ORF category, with a function that is uncertain. The CDR3 consists of 16 residues. V shed 1 base and J shed 12 bases, with 24 bases lying between them. This CDR3 reads CASSQLGEEGPDTEYF. The CDR3 coding sequence is TGCGCCAGCAGTCAATTGGGGGAGGAGGGGCCGGACACCGAGTACTTC.

This clonotype was recorded a few times. This rearrangement joins TRBV12-3 or TRBV12-4 to TRBJ2-7, with no clear D. V lost 2 bases to trimming and J lost 2 bases, with 13 bases between them. This CDR3 region has 15 residues. CDR3 in DNA: TGTGCCAGCAGTTTAAGTAGTAGGCCCACCTACGAGCAGTACTTC. This gives the protein CASSLSSRPTYEQYF.

This chain uses TRBV6-1 with TRBJ2-7; 10 bases are shared with TRBD2. Germline V gene sequence: CDR1 MNHNS, CDR2 SASEGT. This CDR3 comprises 15 residues. Losses at the gene ends were 4 bases for V and 2 bases for J; bases not matched to a gene: 5. Here the CDR3 reads CASSALAGAPYEQYF. CDR3 nucleotides: TGTGCCAGCAGTGCGCTAGCGGGGGCCCCCTACGAGCAGTACTTC.

The chain recombines TRBV6-6 with TRBJ1-5; TRBD1 matches 7 bases. Per the germline V gene, CDR1 is MNHNY and CDR2 is SVGAGI (reference sequence). The trim removed 5 bases at V and 6 bases at J, leaving 7 bases unmatched. The length of the CDR3 is 14 residues. CDR3 nucleotides: TGTGCCAGCAGTCCCGGACAGGATGGTCAGCCCCAGCATTTT. Translating it yields CASSPGQDGQPQHF.

The J gene is TRBJ1-1, the V gene TRBV12-3 or TRBV12-4; TRBD1 might be the D (5 bases). CDR3 length equals 14 residues. V shed 2 bases and J shed 1 base, with 8 bases lying between them. As DNA, the CDR3 is TGTGCCAGCAGTTTACAGGGCAAGAACACTGAAGCTTTCTTT. Translated: CASSLQGKNTEAFF.

This clonotype was counted between two and nine times. The chain is built from TRBV7-2 and TRBJ2-7; unclear D gene. Germline CDR1 is SGHTA and CDR2 is FQGNSA. The CDR3 totals 14 residues. V lost 4 bases and J lost 2, with 12 bases in between. The CDR3 spells CASSSGPRAYEQYF. As DNA, the CDR3 is TGTGCCAGCAGCTCCGGGCCTCGCGCCTACGAGCAGTACTTC.

As for this clonotype: This may be a read error, as it is one base from a much larger clone. The CDR3 carries no conserved terminal phenylalanine or tryptophan, so it likely arises from a read error. The genes are TRBV6-1 and TRBJ2-5, with 7 bases that match TRBD1. This CDR3 is 14 amino acids long. Germline CDR1 and CDR2: MNHNS and SASEGT. V shed 5 bases and J 1 base; nucleotides not matched to a gene: 4. This CDR3 is CASSQGDIQETQYS. The CDR3, as DNA: TGTGCCAGCAGTCAGGGGGACATCCAAGAGACCCAGTACTCC.

The genes are TRBV27 and TRBJ1-3, with 7 bases that match TRBD1. The CDR3 is 16 residues long. The J segment lost 2 bases and the V segment lost 5 bases, leaving 9 bases of the junction unmatched. Germline assignment: CDR1 MNHEY and CDR2 SMNVEV (reference sequence). The CDR3 loop is CASSGTRQGPGNTIYF. The CDR3 DNA sequence: TGTGCCAGCAGTGGAACCCGACAGGGCCCTGGAAACACCATATATTTT.

The chain links TRBV7-4 to TRBJ2-1; possible D gene TRBD2, 6 bases. The CDR3 contains 13 residues. The V gene's germline CDR1 is SGHVT and CDR2 SQSDAQ. V lost 5 bases, J lost 9 bases, and 14 bases lay in between. The CDR3 protein is CASSPSRAGEQFF. CDR3 DNA sequence: TGTGCCAGCAGCCCGTCTAGAGCGGGTGAGCAGTTCTTC. The variable domain in full, with the rest retrieved from reference TRBV7-4 and TRBJ2-1, is GAGVSQSPRYKVAKRGRDVALRCDSISGHVTLYWYRQTLGQGSEVLTYSQSDAQRDKSGRPSGRFSAERPERSVSTLKIQRTEQGDSAVYLCASSPSRAGEQFFGPGTRLTVL.

This clonotype was recorded once. The chain recombines TRBV19 with TRBJ2-3, with 7 bases that match TRBD1. CDR3 length: 16 amino acids. Germline values: CDR1 LNHDA, CDR2 SQIVND (reference sequence). The ends lost 3 bases at V and 4 bases at J; junction bases unmatched: 10. The CDR3 loop is CASSIVRGRGSDTQYF. CDR3 bases: TGTGCCAGTAGTATCGTAAGGGGGCGCGGTTCAGATACGCAGTATTTT.

The rearrangement joins TRBV4-3 to TRBJ2-1; possible D gene TRBD1, 6 bases. Trimming left V 3 bases short and J 7 bases short, with 19 bases between. CDR1 and CDR2 from the germline V gene are LGHNA and YSLEER. The CDR3 spans 16 residues. CDR3 sequence reads: CASSQDPRGRRNEQFF. CDR3 in DNA: TGCGCCAGCAGCCAGGACCCCAGGGGACGTCGGAATGAGCAGTTCTTC.

This rearrangement joins TRBV12-3 or TRBV12-4 to TRBJ2-3; 8 bases agree with TRBD2. V lost 3 bases to trimming and J lost 3 bases; unmatched junction nucleotides: 5. The CDR3 covers 15 residues. CDR3 nucleotides: TGTGCCAGCAGTTTTGAGGGCGGGAGGACAGATACGCAGTATTTT. This gives the protein CASSFEGGRTDTQYF.

V and J are TRBV11-2 and TRBJ2-1; 12 nucleotides line up with TRBD1. V lost 11 bases and J lost 8; bases outside the gene matches: 13. From germline, CDR1 is SGHAT and CDR2 FQNNGV. The CDR3 runs 15 residues. In nucleotides, the CDR3 is TGTGCCTGCGGAATCGGGACAGGGGGCCCCGATGAGCAGTTCTTC. Translating gives CACGIGTGGPDEQFF.

This clonotype was found a few times. The gene calls are TRBV7-2 and TRBJ2-7; TRBD1 matches at 7 bases. Looked up from germline, CDR1 is SGHTA and CDR2 is FQGNSA. This CDR3 has 14 residues. V gave up 5 bases and J gave up 4 bases; unmatched junction bases: 8. In DNA form, the CDR3 reads TGTGCCAGCAGCGAGGGGGCGCCCAGGTACGAGCAGTACTTC. The encoded protein is CASSEGAPRYEQYF. The variable domain in full, completed from reference TRBV7-2 and TRBJ2-7, reads GAGVSQSPSNKVTEKGKDVELRCDPISGHTALYWYRQSLGQGLEFLIYFQGNSAPDKSGLPSDRFSAERTGGSVSTLTIQRTQQEDSAVYLCASSEGAPRYEQYFGPGTRLTVT.

V and J are TRBV27 and TRBJ1-5, with D maybe TRBD1 (5 bases). CDR1 is MNHEY and CDR2 is SMNVEV in the germline V gene (reference sequence). This CDR3 contains 13 residues. V was cut by 6 bases and J by 4 bases, with 10 bases left in between. The CDR3 sequence is CASSPHRNQPQHF. The CDR3 region has the DNA TGTGCCAGCAGCCCTCACAGGAATCAGCCCCAGCATTTT.

This chain connects TRBV5-1 to TRBJ2-4, with D perhaps assigned TRBD1 or TRBD2 (5 bases each). With 4 bases removed from V and 7 bases from J, the gap between germline ends came to 18 bases. CDR1 SGHRS and CDR2 YFSETQ come from the germline V gene. There are 15 residues in the CDR3. The CDR3 is CASSPGPQVNNIQYF. In DNA, the CDR3 is TGCGCCAGCAGCCCGGGGCCCCAGGTTAATAACATTCAGTACTTC.

This rearrangement joins TRBV7-9 to TRBJ2-3; possibly TRBD1 for D (5 bases). Germline CDR1 reads SEHNR; CDR2 reads FQNEAQ (reference sequence). The CDR3 runs to 14 residues. Trimming took off 2 bases at V and 6 bases at J, with 12 bases between the two ends. The CDR3: CASSLSNRLDTQYF. For the CDR3, the DNA is TGTGCCAGCAGCTTATCTAACAGGCTGGATACGCAGTATTTT.

The rearrangement links TRBV12-3 or TRBV12-4 to TRBJ2-2; D is unresolved. The CDR3 is 12 amino acids. V shed 5 bases and J shed 6 bases, with 7 bases lying between them. The CDR3 spells CASSPQAGELFF. CDR3 sequence (DNA): TGTGCCAGCAGTCCCCAAGCCGGGGAGCTGTTTTTT.